This entry describes one TCR beta chain. This entry comes from a study of blood T cell repertoires in COVID-19. Study-wide background: Acute-phase and convalescent COVID-19 samples originated in the United States, Italy and Spain. T cells, B-cell-depleted T cells, or PBMCs supplied cDNA or gDNA.

The authors' processing: Reference gene primer amplification gave estimated nucleated cell counts. Produced via immunoSEQ multiplex PCR; TCRdb's table is partial and in-frame only. V, J and clone size were drawn from that table, and D and trimming were deduced from the DNA. The table lists under 75,000 clones, roughly 92% of them singletons, with around 4.6% in the top ten. Trimming removed 3 bases from V and 2 bases from J, with 5 bases in between. This CDR3 contains 13 residues. The germline gives CDR1 MDHEN, CDR2 SYDVKM. This chain uses TRBV28 with TRBJ1-5; the D is unclear. This TCR was recovered from a man aged 50-59 years with active COVID-19. Specimen: peripheral blood. Here the CDR3 DNA reads TGTGCCAGCAGTTTCAATGGCAATCAGCCCCAGCATTTT. Amino acid sequence: CASSFNGNQPQHF.